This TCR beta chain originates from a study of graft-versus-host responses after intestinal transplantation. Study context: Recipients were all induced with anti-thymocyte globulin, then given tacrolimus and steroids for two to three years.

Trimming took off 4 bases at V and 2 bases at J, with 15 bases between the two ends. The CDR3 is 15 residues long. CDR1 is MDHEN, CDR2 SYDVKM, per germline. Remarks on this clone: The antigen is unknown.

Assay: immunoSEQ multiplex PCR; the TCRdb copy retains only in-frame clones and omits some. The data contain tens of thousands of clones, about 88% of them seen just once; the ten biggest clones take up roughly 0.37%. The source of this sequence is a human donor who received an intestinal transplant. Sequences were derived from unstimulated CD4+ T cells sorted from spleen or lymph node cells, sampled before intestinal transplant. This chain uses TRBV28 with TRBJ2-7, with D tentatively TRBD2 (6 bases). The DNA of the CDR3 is TGTGCCAGCAGTTCCGGGGGAGATACTACCTACGAGCAGTACTTC. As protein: CASSSGGDTTYEQYF.